The clone carrying this T cell receptor (beta chain) was seen a handful of times. Its antigen is still unknown. This sample stems from a study of T cell responses to AZD1222 COVID-19 vaccine. Turning to the study itself: Pooled in the analysis were second doses at about 4 or about 12 weeks. Findings of the study overall: Sampling captured repertoires only after the peak T cell response. AZD1222 recipients seropositive at baseline numbered only 5 or 6.

Measured with immunoSEQ multiplex PCR; TCRdb has only the in-frame clones, and not every one. The sample has 100,000 to 150,000 clones, approximately 88% seen once. Trimming removed 4 bases at V and 7 bases at J, with 17 bases between. CDR1 is SGHTA and CDR2 is FQGNSA in the germline V gene. This CDR3 has 16 residues. The input for sequencing was peripheral blood, taken on day 0 of AZD1222 vaccination. This chain links TRBV7-2 with TRBJ1-6; D is undetermined. The clonotype was recovered from an adult in good health. In DNA, the CDR3 is TGTGCCAGCAGCTCCTCGGGGAGGGCCAGAAATTCACCCCTCCACTTT. Protein: CASSSSGRARNSPLHF. The variable domain in full, completed from reference TRBV7-2 and TRBJ1-6, reads GAGVSQSPSNKVTEKGKDVELRCDPISGHTALYWYRQSLGQGLEFLIYFQGNSAPDKSGLPSDRFSAERTGGSVSTLTIQRTQQEDSAVYLCASSSSGRARNSPLHFGNGTRLTVT.